This T cell receptor (beta chain) was observed in a study of blood T cells in healthy people across ages. Study-level findings and limits: Strong correlation existed between TCR beta diversity and naive T cell percentage. Expanded clonotype shifts may have been confounded, as the donors had an unknown CMV status.

This clonotype has a count of ten or more. Antigen: not known. Germline V gene data show CDR1 as SGHTA and CDR2 as FQGNSA. Trimming at V came to 4 bases and at J to 2 bases, leaving 13 bases not matched to a gene. CDR3 length: 19 amino acids. A second PCR of 7 to 11 cycles used a sample-barcoded 5' primer and a J-beta primer mix. All samples yielded 3 million or more CDR3-containing paired-end reads. TCRdb re-called the 5' RACE reads through MiXCR, storing one row per CDR3 protein. The sample yields roughly 2 million distinct CDR3 sequences, 49% seen once. The chain has TRBV7-2 and TRBJ2-3; TRBD2 aligns across 12 bases. The sequence was collected from a middle-aged woman in good health. Sequencing was performed on blood. CDR3 sequence (DNA): TGTGCCAGCAGCTCGCCAGGGGGCCTAGCGGGGGGGAACACAGATACGCAGTATTTT. It is translated as CASSSPGGLAGGNTDTQYF.